This T cell receptor (beta chain) is from a study of T-cell memory formation after mild COVID-19. For the study at large: TCR clusters were mostly confined to one donor each.

This clonotype showed up just a few times. As yet, its antigen is unknown. Study observations and caveats: Whether second-wave clones peaking at day 37 were SARS-CoV-2 specific went unconfirmed.

5'RACE primed at constant segments yielded TCR alpha and TCR beta cDNA libraries bearing sample barcodes and UMIs. MiXCR, applied by TCRdb to the 5' RACE reads, yields one record per CDR3 protein. This sample has around 440,000 distinct CDR3 sequences; about 18% occur once, and the top ten carry more than 9%. The CDR3 runs 15 residues. CDR1 LNHNV and CDR2 YYDKDF come from the germline V gene (reference sequence). After removal of 3 bases from V and 5 bases from J, the junction contained 7 bases not matched to a gene. The TCR sequence derives from an adult woman who had mild COVID-19 (a few samples of this study predate the infection). Cell type and time point are not known. Input material: PBMCs or a T cell subset sorted from them (not recorded which). The chain carries TRBV15 and TRBJ2-1; 7 nucleotides agree with TRBD2. The CDR3 DNA follows: TGTGCCACCAGCAGCCCGGGACTACCAGACAATGAGCAGTTCTTC. This translates into CATSSPGLPDNEQFF.